This TCR beta chain is drawn from a study of blood T cell repertoires in COVID-19. The data were produced by immunoSEQ multiplex PCR, yet TCRdb's version contains in-frame clones alone and is incomplete. Seen here are 25,000 to 30,000 clones, 88% observed once, and the top ten hold 5% to 6.5%. The CDR3 has 13 residues. V gave up 6 bases and J gave up 6 bases; unmatched junction bases: 4. Germline-derived CDR1 and CDR2 are SEHNR and FQNEAQ (reference sequence). The V call is TRBV7-9, the J call TRBJ2-1; 8 bases are a match to TRBD2. Material for sequencing was peripheral blood. This TCR came from a human donor in a cohort sampled during active COVID-19. The DNA of the CDR3 is TGTGCCAGCAGGCGGGGGGTGGCCAATGAGCAGTTCTTC. It specifies CASRRGVANEQFF.